A single T cell receptor beta chain is shown here with its context. Its antigen specificity is not known. The CDR3 is cut off 3 residues early in the read; its end comes from the germline J gene. Every participant had a single incident cervical HPV16 infection, and women with prevalent HPV16 infections were excluded. Cervical HPV DNA was detected with MY09/MY11 PCR, and genotyping was done with dot-blot hybridization. Roughly 16 mL of heparinized blood were centrifuged, and the buffy coat was split into aliquots, frozen at -30 degrees C, and then kept at -80 degrees C. Genomic DNA was extracted from buffy coat specimens using QIAGEN kits. The data were taken from a study of T cells in women clearing cervical HPV infection (dated by TCRdb to between 2017 and 2018). Concerning the study at large: Cases were 25 women with histologically confirmed HPV16-related CIN3 or worse, including a couple of invasive cancers. The controls were around 26 women whose single incident HPV16 infection cleared within 12 months with no development of precancer or cancer. Blood from cases was drawn at the visit where the lesion was first identified, while blood from controls was drawn once the infection was no longer detected. For cases, a median interval of roughly 150 days, with an interquartile range of 90 to 200 days, was observed between lesion detection and blood sampling. Because only a few women had HLA typing data, the possibility that HLA type acted as a confounder could not be ruled out. This exploratory proof-of-principle case-control study, nested within the Guanacaste HPV Natural History Study in Costa Rica, compared TCR repertoires among women with different cervical HPV16 outcomes. Cases and controls were matched on age within five years and on year of sample collection. Cases had a median age of around 32 years compared with roughly 41 for controls, and baseline characteristics showed no significant differences between the groups. The parent cohort enrolled roughly 9,400 women aged 18 or older in Guanacaste, Costa Rica, in about 1993 to 1995 and followed the women for around 7 years. Five blinded duplicates per group were added as quality controls, so that 60 or so samples were obtained: some 50 participants and some 10 replicates.

The CDR3 measures 15 amino acids from cysteine to phenylalanine. The CDR3 was read in part: 36 bases, with the frame set at base 1. In the germline V gene, CDR1 corresponds to SGHTA and CDR2 to FQGNSA. Unmatched junction bases come to 6, with V trimmed by 5 bases and J by 3 bases. TCR beta CDR3 regions were amplified by multiplex PCR from an average of about 1.1 ug genomic DNA per sample using the immunoSEQ assay. Primer bias was corrected in the assay by using a complete synthetic TCR repertoire to establish an amplification baseline. Amplicons were sequenced on the Illumina platform. The paper's processing steps were these. Sequences were error-corrected by clustering with frequency ratios and a modified nearest-neighbor algorithm, then analyzed in the immunoSEQ Analyzer with IMGT gene definitions. At each rarefaction depth, TCR richness and evenness were averaged over 20 rarefaction repeats, and samples with fewer sequences than the depth were excluded. Wilcoxon rank sum tests with FDR correction were used to compare relative abundances of V, D and J genes between the groups. An intraclass correlation of 95% to 97% for TCR richness and an average of about 77% across over 65 gene segments were obtained from the blinded duplicates. TCRdb's version of the immuneACCESS table is confined to in-frame rearrangements and falls short of the full clone set. An unresolved V gene accounts for under half of the shortfall where checked; the remainder is of unknown origin. V and J calls and clone size come straight from that table; D and trimming were deduced from the DNA. This sample's table lists tens of thousands of clones. The ten largest clones take up about 1.2% of the sample.

General conclusions and limits of the study: TRBV6-7 relative abundance was lower in cases than in controls (around 0.11% versus 0.15%; Bonferroni P = 0.0008). The cross-sectional design could not show whether the associations came before the infection or were a result of it, and neither effector/memory subsets nor HPV-specific T cells were isolated. T-cell numbers per sample were unknown, so richness differences could reflect varying T-cell content rather than repertoire biology. Random forest classifiers combining richness and V gene abundances distinguished cases from controls with an estimated AUC of 0.8 to 0.9. Significantly higher TCR repertoire richness was observed in CIN3+ cases than in controls across sequencing depths, whereas no difference in evenness was found.

The sequencing sample was made of blood buffy coat. This TCR derives from a woman between 18 and 75 years old with a cervical HPV16 infection that either progressed to CIN3+ or cleared (not recorded which). The rearranged chain carries TRBV7-2 and TRBJ2-1; 8 bases in between match TRBD2. CDR3 bases read: TGTGCCAGCAGCGCTACTAGCGGCGGCTACAATGAG. This sequence encodes CASSATSGGYNE. The CDR3 as a whole reads CASSATSGGYNEQFF.